A selection of T cell receptor beta chains follows, all from one sample in a study of CD8+CD57+ T cells in acquired aplastic anemia. TCRdb re-called the reads through MiXCR, storing one row per CDR3 protein. The table lists about 180,000 distinct CDR3 sequences, less than 60% of them singletons. Material: sorted CD4+, CD8+, or CD8+CD57+ T cells (not recorded which) from PBMCs. These receptors were obtained from a human donor with aplastic anemia. CDR3s include the opening cysteine and the closing phenylalanine or tryptophan. The D gene is left open where the match is weak. Expanded clones get a size class; other rows say once, few or many, or leave the size out.

j_call	cdr3_length	clone_size	v_call	d_call	cdr3_aa	cdr3_nt
TRBJ2-7	14	few	TRBV7-8	.	CASSQTSGPREQYF	TGTGCCAGCAGCCAGACGAGCGGACCTCGCGAGCAGTACTTC
TRBJ1-6	13	.	TRBV19	.	CASTGTVDSPLHF	TGTGCCAGCACCGGGACGGTCGATTCACCCCTCCACTTT
TRBJ2-5	14	.	TRBV20-1	TRBD2	CSATLTSGSETQYF	TGCAGTGCCACACTCACTAGCGGGTCAGAGACCCAGTACTTC
TRBJ2-5	15	.	TRBV15	.	CATSRGGTVKETQYF	TGTGCCACCAGCAGAGGGGGGACGGTAAAAGAGACCCAGTACTTC
TRBJ1-1	13	.	TRBV19	.	CASSMGRGGEAFF	TGTGCCAGTAGTATGGGCAGGGGAGGGGAAGCTTTCTTT
TRBJ1-2	16	.	TRBV15	.	CATSRVSGHANYGYTF	TGCGCCACCAGCAGAGTATCCGGACACGCTAACTATGGCTACACCTTC
TRBJ1-3	12	.	TRBV2	TRBD1	CASSGQDYTIYF	TGTGCCAGCAGCGGACAGGACTACACCATATATTTT
TRBJ1-1	14	many	TRBV6-2/TRBV6-3	.	CASSYSVTATEAFF	TGTGCCAGCAGTTACTCGGTGACAGCCACTGAAGCTTTCTTT
TRBJ2-7	15	.	TRBV9	TRBD1	CASSPGGTTPTEQYF	TGTGCCAGCAGCCCAGGGGGAACCACACCTACAGAGCAGTACTTC
TRBJ2-7	11	.	TRBV2	.	CAIRRTYEQYF	TGTGCCATCAGGAGGACCTACGAGCAGTACTTC
TRBJ2-1	14	many	TRBV5-6	.	CASSAGTVYNEQFF	TGTGCCAGCAGCGCGGGGACAGTCTACAATGAGCAGTTCTTC
TRBJ1-2	14	few	TRBV10-3	.	CAISESRDTTGYTF	TGTGCCATCAGTGAGTCAAGGGACACCACTGGCTACACCTTC
TRBJ2-7	14	.	TRBV7-9	.	CASSLADSFYEQYF	TGTGCCAGCAGCTTAGCGGACTCCTTTTACGAGCAGTACTTC
TRBJ2-5	14	.	TRBV20-1	.	CSASPDSTGETQYF	TGCAGTGCTAGTCCCGACAGCACGGGAGAGACCCAGTACTTC
TRBJ1-2	13	few	TRBV28	.	CATVTGANYGYTF	TGTGCCACCGTTACAGGCGCAAACTATGGCTACACCTTC
TRBJ1-1	13	once	TRBV19	.	CASRTLAGIEAFF	TGTGCCAGTAGGACCCTTGCGGGGATTGAAGCTTTCTTT
TRBJ1-4	15	.	TRBV10-3	TRBD1	CAISDPGQANEKLFF	TGTGCCATCAGTGACCCGGGACAGGCAAATGAAAAACTGTTTTTT